Below are 5 T cell receptor beta chains sequenced from a single sample in a study of CD8 T cells in ankylosing spondylitis. TCRdb redid the calling of the 5' RACE reads with MiXCR, one entry per CDR3 protein. This repertoire shows about 24,000 distinct CDR3 sequences, approximately 12% found once; its top ten account for less than 35%. Sequencing was carried out using blood. The receptors were gathered from a male donor with ankylosing spondylitis or in good health (not recorded which).

There are many counts of this clonotype. The rearrangement joins TRBV7-2 to TRBJ2-7; 9 bases match TRBD1. CDR3 length: 18 residues. With 3 bases clipped from V and 2 bases from J, the junction kept 14 bases outside the gene matches. The germline V gene has CDR1 SGHTA and CDR2 FQGNSA. CDR3 DNA sequence: TGTGCCAGCAGCTTCGGCCGGCGAGGACAGGGGATACCCTACGAGCAGTACGTC. It codes for CASSFGRRGQGIPYEQYV.

This clonotype has a count of ten or more. The chain recombines TRBV28 with TRBJ2-2; D is undetermined. The V gene lost 7 bases and the J gene lost 8 bases, with 8 bases spanning the gap. Germline-derived CDR1 and CDR2 are MDHEN and SYDVKM. The CDR3 consists of 11 residues. The CDR3 is CASTLRGELFF. CDR3 coding DNA: TGTGCCAGCACACTACGGGGGGAGCTGTTTTTT.

This rearrangement joins TRBV6-5 to TRBJ2-1; no definite D call. In germline, CDR1 is MNHEY, CDR2 SVGAGI. Trimming stripped 0 bases from V and 8 bases from J, with 8 bases between. CDR3 length: 13 residues. This CDR3 is CASSYSVVDEQFF. In DNA, the CDR3 is TGTGCCAGCAGTTACTCGGTGGTGGATGAGCAGTTCTTC.

This clonotype was found many times. The chain has TRBV7-2 and TRBJ2-3; 10 nucleotides match TRBD2. This CDR3 comprises 14 residues. V trimming: 7 bases; J trimming: 6 bases; junction bases outside the gene matches: 7. CDR1 is SGHTA, CDR2 FQGNSA, per germline. CDR3 amino acids: CASMSGRAVDTQYF. The DNA for the CDR3 is TGTGCCAGCATGAGCGGGAGGGCCGTGGATACGCAGTATTTT.

The chain carries TRBV4-3 and TRBJ2-2, with TRBD1 identical over 8 bases. After removal of 3 bases from V and 6 bases from J, the junction contained 6 bases not matched to a gene. CDR1 and CDR2 (germline): LGHNA, YSLEER. The length of the CDR3 is 15 residues. Written as DNA, the CDR3 is TGCGCCAGCAGCCAGGACAGGGTGGGATCCGGGGAGCTGTTTTTT. Encoded protein: CASSQDRVGSGELFF.